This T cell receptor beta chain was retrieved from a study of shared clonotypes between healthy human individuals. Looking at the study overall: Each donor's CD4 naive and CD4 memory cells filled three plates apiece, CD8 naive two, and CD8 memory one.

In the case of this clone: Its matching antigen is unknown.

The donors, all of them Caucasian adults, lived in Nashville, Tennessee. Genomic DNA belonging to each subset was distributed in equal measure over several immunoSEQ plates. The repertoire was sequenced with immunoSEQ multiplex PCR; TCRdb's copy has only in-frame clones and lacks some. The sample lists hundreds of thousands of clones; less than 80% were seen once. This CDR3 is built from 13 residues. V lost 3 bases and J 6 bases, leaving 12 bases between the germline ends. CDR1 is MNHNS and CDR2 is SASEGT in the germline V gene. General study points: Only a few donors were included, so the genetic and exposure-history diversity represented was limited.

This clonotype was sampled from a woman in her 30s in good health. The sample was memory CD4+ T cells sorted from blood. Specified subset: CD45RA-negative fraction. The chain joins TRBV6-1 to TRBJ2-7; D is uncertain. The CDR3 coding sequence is TGTGCCAGCAGTGAGGGTTCAGAGCCCGAGCAGTACTTC. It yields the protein CASSEGSEPEQYF.